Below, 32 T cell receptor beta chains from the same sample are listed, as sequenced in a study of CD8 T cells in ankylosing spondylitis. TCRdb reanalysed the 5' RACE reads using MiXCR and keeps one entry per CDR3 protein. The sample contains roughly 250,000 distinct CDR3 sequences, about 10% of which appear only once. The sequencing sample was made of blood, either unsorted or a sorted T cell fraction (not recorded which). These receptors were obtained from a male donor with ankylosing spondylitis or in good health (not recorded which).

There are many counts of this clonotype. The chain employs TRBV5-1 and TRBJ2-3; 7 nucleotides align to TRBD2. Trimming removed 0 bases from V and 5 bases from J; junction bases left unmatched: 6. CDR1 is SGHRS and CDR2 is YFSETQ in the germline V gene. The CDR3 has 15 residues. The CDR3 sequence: CASSLVASGKDTQYF. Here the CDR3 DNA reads TGCGCCAGCAGCTTGGTGGCTAGCGGTAAAGATACGCAGTATTTT.

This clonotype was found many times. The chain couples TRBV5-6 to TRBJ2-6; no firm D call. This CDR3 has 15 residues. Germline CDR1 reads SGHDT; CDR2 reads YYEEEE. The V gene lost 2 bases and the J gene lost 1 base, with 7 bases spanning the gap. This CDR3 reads CASSFKGSGANVLTF. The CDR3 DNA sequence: TGTGCCAGCAGCTTCAAAGGGTCTGGGGCCAACGTCCTGACTTTC.

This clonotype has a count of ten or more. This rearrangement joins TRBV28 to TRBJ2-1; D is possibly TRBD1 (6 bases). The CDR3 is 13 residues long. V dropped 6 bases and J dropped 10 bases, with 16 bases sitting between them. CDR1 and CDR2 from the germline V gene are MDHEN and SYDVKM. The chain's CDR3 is CASRRTEGHEQFF. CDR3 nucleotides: TGTGCCAGCAGGCGGACAGAGGGGCACGAGCAGTTCTTC. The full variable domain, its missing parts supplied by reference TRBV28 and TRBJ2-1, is DVKVTQSSRYLVKRTGEKVFLECVQDMDHENMFWYRQDPGLGLRLIYFSYDVKMKEKGDIPEGYSVSREKKERFSLILESASTNQTSMYLCASRRTEGHEQFFGPGTRLTVL.

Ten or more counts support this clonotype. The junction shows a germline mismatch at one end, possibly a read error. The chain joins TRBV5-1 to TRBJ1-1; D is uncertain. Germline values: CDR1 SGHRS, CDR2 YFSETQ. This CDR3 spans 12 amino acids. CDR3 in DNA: TGTGCCAGCAGTTTAGAGGGAACCGAAGCTTTCTTT. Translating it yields CASSLEGTEAFF.

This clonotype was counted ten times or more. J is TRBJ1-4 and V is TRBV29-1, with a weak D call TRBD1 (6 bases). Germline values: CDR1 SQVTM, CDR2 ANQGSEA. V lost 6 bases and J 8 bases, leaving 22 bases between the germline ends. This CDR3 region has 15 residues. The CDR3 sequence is CSVLIPNRVREKLFF. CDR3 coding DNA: TGCAGCGTCCTTATCCCGAACAGGGTCCGGGAAAAACTGTTTTTT.

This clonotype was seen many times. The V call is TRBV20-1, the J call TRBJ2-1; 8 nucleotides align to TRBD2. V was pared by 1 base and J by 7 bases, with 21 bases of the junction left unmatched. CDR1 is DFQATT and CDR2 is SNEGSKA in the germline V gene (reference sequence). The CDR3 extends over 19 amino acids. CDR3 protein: CSARGAGSGRVVGGNEQFF. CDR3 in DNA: TGCAGTGCTAGAGGAGCGGGCAGCGGGAGAGTCGTGGGGGGGAATGAGCAGTTCTTC.

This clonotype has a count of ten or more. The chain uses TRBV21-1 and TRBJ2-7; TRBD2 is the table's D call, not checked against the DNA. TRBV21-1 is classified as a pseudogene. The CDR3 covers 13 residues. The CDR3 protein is CARDLPPSYEQYF. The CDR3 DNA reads TGTGCCAGGGACCTTCCGCCCAGCTACGAGCAGTACTTC.

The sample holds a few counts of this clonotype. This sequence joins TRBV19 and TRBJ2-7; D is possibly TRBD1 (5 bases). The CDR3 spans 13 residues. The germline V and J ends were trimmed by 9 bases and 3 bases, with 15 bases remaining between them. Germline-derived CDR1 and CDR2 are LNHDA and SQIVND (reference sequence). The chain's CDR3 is CASRFSQGYEQYF. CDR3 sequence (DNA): TGTGCCAGCAGATTCTCTCAGGGCTACGAGCAGTACTTC.

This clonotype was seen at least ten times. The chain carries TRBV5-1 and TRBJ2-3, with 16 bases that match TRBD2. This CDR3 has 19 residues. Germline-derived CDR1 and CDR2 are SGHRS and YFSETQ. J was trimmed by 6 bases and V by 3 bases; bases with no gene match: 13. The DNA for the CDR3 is TGCGCCAGCAGCTCCGGGACTAGCGGGGGGGCGACCCGCTGGGATACGCAGTATTTT. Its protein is CASSSGTSGGATRWDTQYF.

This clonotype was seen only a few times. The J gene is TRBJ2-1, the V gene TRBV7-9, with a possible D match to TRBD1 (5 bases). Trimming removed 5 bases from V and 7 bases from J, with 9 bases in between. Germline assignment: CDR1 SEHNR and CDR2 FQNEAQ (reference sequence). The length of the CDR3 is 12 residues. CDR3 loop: CASSLRQNEQFF. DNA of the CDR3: TGTGCCAGCAGCCTCAGACAGAATGAGCAGTTCTTC. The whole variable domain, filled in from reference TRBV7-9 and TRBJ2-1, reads DTGVSQNPRHKITKRGQNVTFRCDPISEHNRLYWYRQTLGQGPEFLTYFQNEAQLEKSRLLSDRFSAERPKGSFSTLEIQRTEQGDSAMYLCASSLRQNEQFFGPGTRLTVL.

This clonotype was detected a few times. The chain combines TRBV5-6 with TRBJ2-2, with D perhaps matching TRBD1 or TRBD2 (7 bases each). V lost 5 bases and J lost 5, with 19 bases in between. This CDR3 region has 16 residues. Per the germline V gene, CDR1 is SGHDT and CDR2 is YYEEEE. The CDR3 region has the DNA TGTGCCAGCAGGAAACAGGGGCTAGCGGAGACCGGGGAGCTGTTTTTT. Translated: CASRKQGLAETGELFF.

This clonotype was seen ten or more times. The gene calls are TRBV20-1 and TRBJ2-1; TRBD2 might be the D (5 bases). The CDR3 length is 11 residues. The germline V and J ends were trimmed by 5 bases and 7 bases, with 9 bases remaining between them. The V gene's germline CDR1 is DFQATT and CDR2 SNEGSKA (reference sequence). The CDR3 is CSAGLVNEQFF. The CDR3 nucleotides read TGCAGTGCTGGACTCGTTAATGAGCAGTTCTTC.

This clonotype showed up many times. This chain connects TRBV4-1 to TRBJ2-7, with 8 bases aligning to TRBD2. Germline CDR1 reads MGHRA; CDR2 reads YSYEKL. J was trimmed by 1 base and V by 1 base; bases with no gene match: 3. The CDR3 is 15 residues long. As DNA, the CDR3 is TGCGCCAGCAGCCAAGCACTAGCGGATTCCTACGAGCAGTACTTC. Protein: CASSQALADSYEQYF.

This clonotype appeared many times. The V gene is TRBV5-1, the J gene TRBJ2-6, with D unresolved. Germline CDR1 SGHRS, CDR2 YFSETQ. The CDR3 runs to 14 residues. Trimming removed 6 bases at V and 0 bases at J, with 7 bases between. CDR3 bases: TGCGCCAGCAATCTGGGCTCTGGGGCCAACGTCCTGACTTTC. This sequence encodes CASNLGSGANVLTF.

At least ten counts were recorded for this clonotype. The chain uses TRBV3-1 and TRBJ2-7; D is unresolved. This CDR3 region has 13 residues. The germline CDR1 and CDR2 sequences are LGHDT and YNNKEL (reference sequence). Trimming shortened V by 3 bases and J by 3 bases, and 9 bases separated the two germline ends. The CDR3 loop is CASSHGPGYEQYF. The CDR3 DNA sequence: TGTGCCAGCAGCCATGGACCCGGCTACGAGCAGTACTTC.

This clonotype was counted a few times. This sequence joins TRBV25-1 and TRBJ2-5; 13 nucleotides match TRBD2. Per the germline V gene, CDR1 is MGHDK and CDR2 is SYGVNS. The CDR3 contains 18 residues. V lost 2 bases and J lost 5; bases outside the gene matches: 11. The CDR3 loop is CASSEDGLAGAQLETQYF. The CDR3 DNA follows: TGTGCCAGCAGTGAAGACGGACTAGCGGGGGCCCAGCTGGAGACCCAGTACTTC. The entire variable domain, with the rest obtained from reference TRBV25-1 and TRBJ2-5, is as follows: EADIYQTPRYLVIGTGKKITLECSQTMGHDKMYWYQQDPGMELHLIHYSYGVNSTEKGDLSSESTVSRIRTEHFPLTLESARPSHTSQYLCASSEDGLAGAQLETQYFGPGTRLLVL.

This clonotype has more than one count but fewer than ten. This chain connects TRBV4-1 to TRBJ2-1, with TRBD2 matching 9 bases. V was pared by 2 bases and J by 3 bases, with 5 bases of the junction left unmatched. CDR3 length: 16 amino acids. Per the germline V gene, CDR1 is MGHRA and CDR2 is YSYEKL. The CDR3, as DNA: TGCGCCAGCAGCCAACGCGGGGGGGCCGACTACAATGAGCAGTTCTTC. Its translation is CASSQRGGADYNEQFF.

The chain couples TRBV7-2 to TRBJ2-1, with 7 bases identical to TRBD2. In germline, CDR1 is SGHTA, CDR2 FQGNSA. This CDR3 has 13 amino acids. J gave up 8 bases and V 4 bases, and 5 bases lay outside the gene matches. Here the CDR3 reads CASSSSGGDEQFF. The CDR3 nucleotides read TGTGCCAGCAGCTCCTCGGGGGGTGATGAGCAGTTCTTC.

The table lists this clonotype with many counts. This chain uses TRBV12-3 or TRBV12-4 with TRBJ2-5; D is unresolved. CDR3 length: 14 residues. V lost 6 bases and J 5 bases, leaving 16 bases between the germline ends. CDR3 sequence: CASSRPLRRETQYF. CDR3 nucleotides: TGTGCCAGCAGCCGACCCCTCAGGCGGGAGACCCAGTACTTC.

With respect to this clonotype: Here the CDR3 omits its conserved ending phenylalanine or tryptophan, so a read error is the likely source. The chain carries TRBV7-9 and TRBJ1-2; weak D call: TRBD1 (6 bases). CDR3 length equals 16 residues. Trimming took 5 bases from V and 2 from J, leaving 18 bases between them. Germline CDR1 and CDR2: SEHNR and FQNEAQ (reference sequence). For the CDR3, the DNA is TGTGCCAGCAGCCTCCTGATACCGGACAGAAACTATGGCTACACCGTC. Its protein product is CASSLLIPDRNYGYTV.

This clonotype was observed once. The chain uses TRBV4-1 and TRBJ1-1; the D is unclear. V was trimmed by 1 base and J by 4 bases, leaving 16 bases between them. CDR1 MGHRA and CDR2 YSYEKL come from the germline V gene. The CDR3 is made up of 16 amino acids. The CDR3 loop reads CASSQAPRAGPTEAFF. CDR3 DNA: TGCGCCAGCAGCCAAGCACCCCGGGCCGGGCCCACTGAAGCTTTCTTT.

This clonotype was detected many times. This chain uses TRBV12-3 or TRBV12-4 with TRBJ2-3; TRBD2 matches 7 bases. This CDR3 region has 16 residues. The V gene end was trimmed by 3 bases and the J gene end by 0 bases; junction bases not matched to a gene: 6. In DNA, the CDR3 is TGTGCCAGCAGTTTTGTCCGGGGAGGGAGCACAGATACGCAGTATTTT. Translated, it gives CASSFVRGGSTDTQYF.

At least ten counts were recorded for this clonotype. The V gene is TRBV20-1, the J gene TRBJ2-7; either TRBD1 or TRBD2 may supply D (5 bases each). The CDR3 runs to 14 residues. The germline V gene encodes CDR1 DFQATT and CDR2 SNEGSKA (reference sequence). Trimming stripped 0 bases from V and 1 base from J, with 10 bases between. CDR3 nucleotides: TGCAGTGCTAGAGATGTGGGACGTTCCTACGAGCAGTACTTC. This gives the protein CSARDVGRSYEQYF.

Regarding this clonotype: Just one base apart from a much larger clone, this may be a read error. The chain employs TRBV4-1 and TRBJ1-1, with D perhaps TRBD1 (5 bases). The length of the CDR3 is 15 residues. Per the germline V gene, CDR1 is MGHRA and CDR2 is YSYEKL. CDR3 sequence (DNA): TGCGTCAGCAGCCATCCTAGGGGCGAAGTGACTGAAGCTTTCTTT. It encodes CVSSHPRGEVTEAFF.

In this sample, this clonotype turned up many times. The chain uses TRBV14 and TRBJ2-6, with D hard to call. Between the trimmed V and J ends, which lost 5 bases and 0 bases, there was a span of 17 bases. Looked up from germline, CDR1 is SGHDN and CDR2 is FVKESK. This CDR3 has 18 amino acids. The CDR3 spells CASSRGRSVTSGANVLTF. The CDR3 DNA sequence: TGTGCCAGCAGCAGAGGCAGGAGCGTCACCTCTGGGGCCAACGTCCTGACTTTC.

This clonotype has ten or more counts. The CDR3 DNA follows: TGTGCCAGCAGTTACTCGGGTGTACGCACAGATACGCAGTATTTT. As protein: CASSYSGVRTDTQYF. V usage is TRBV6-5 and J usage is TRBJ2-3; D is uncertain. V lost 0 bases and J 1 base, leaving 8 bases between the germline ends. Per the germline V gene, CDR1 is MNHEY and CDR2 is SVGAGI. This CDR3 contains 15 residues.

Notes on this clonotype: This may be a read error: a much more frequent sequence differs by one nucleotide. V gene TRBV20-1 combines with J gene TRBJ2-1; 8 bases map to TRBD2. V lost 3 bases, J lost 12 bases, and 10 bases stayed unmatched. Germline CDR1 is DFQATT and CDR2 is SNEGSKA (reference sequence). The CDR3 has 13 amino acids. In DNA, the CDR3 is TGCAGTGCTAGCGGGGGGGCCGAGGATGCGCAGTTCTTC. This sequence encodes CSASGGAEDAQFF.

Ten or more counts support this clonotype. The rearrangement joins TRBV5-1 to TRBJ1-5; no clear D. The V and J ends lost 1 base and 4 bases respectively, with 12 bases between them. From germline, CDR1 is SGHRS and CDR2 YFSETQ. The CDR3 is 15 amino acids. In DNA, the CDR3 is TGCGCCAGCAGCTTGTCGGCAGATCTTAATCAGCCCCAGCATTTT. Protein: CASSLSADLNQPQHF.

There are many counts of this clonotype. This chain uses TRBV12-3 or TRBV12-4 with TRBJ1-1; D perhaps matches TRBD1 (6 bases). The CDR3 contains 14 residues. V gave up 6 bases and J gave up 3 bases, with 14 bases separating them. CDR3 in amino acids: CASRPQGLDTEAFF. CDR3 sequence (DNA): TGTGCCAGCAGACCACAGGGTTTGGACACTGAAGCTTTCTTT.

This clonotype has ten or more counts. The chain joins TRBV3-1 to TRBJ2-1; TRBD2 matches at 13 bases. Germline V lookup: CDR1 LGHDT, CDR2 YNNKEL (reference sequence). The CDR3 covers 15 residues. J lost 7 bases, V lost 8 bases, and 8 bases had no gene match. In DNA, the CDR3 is TGTGCCAGCTCCCCACTAGCGGGGGGGCAAAATGAGCAGTTCTTC. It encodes CASSPLAGGQNEQFF.

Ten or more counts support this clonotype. The CDR3 is CASSSGGTNTEAFF. The CDR3 bases are TGCGCCAGCAGCTCGGGTGGAACGAACACTGAAGCTTTCTTT. V is TRBV5-1 and J is TRBJ1-1; no reliable D call. V lost 3 bases and J lost 1, with 10 bases in between. Germline lookup yields CDR1 SGHRS and CDR2 YFSETQ. The CDR3 sequence is 14 residues long.

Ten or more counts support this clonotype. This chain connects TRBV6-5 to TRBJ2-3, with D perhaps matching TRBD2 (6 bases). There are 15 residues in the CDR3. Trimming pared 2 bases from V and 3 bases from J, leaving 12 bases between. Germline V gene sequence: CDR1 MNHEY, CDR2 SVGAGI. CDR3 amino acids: CASSYARDSTDTQYF. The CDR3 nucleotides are TGTGCCAGCAGTTACGCCCGGGACTCTACAGATACGCAGTATTTT.